Shown below are 23 T cell receptor beta chains from a single sample sequenced in a study of cytomegalovirus exposure and HLA in healthy donors. 60 Vbeta and 13 Jbeta primers were used in PCR. Clones were read by immunoSEQ multiplex PCR, and TCRdb kept only the in-frame ones, dropping some. The sample contains more than 150,000 clones, over 70% of which appear only once. Specimen: PBMCs. These receptors all stem from a man aged 45-60 years in good health and CMV-seronegative.

The V call is TRBV7-9, the J call TRBJ2-2, with 9 bases matching TRBD1. The germline CDR1 and CDR2 sequences are SEHNR and FQNEAQ (reference sequence). Trimming removed 5 bases from V and 6 bases from J; junction bases left unmatched: 7. CDR3 length: 15 amino acids. Here the CDR3 DNA reads TGTGCCAGCAGCATATGGGACAGGGAAGCCGGGGAGCTGTTTTTT. Translation gives CASSIWDREAGELFF.

The J gene is TRBJ2-3, the V gene TRBV5-1; possibly TRBD2 for D (5 bases). The ends were cut back, 0 bases at V and 2 bases at J, with 7 bases in the middle. The CDR3 runs to 14 residues. CDR1 is SGHRS and CDR2 is YFSETQ in the germline V gene. CDR3 loop: CASSLGTDTDTQYF. In DNA form, the CDR3 reads TGCGCCAGCAGCTTGGGGACTGACACAGATACGCAGTATTTT.

The V gene is TRBV5-5, the J gene TRBJ2-1, with a weak D call TRBD2 (6 bases). Trimming removed 4 bases at V and 3 bases at J, with 14 bases between. This CDR3 region has 15 residues. Germline CDR1 and CDR2: SGHKS and YYEKEE (reference sequence). The DNA for the CDR3 is TGTGCCAGCAGCGCCACTAGCCGCGACTACAATGAGCAGTTCTTC. It codes for CASSATSRDYNEQFF.

Of note for this clone: Other DNA sequences from this sample encode an identical CDR3 as well. The V call is TRBV29-1, the J call TRBJ2-3; possibly TRBD2 for D (5 bases). The germline V and J ends were trimmed by 2 bases and 0 bases, with 6 bases remaining between them. The CDR3 has 13 amino acids. Germline values: CDR1 SQVTM, CDR2 ANQGSEA. The DNA of the CDR3 is TGCAGCGTTGAAAGAGGGAGCACAGATACGCAGTATTTT. This sequence encodes CSVERGSTDTQYF.

This clone was observed a handful of times. The chain has TRBV7-9 and TRBJ2-7, with TRBD1 identical over 7 bases. This CDR3 contains 14 residues. Germline V lookup: CDR1 SEHNR, CDR2 FQNEAQ (reference sequence). The V gene end was trimmed by 5 bases and the J gene end by 2 bases; junction bases not matched to a gene: 6. The CDR3 loop is CASSRGTATYEQYF. The DNA for the CDR3 is TGTGCCAGCAGCAGAGGGACAGCGACCTACGAGCAGTACTTC.

This chain joins TRBV19 and TRBJ2-5, with a possible D match to TRBD1 (5 bases). Trimming pared 3 bases from V and 1 base from J, leaving 12 bases between. Germline V gives CDR1 LNHDA, CDR2 SQIVND (reference sequence). This CDR3 spans 15 amino acids. CDR3 DNA sequence: TGTGCCAGTAGTATTATCGGCAGGGCCCAAGAGACCCAGTACTTC. It is translated as CASSIIGRAQETQYF. Drawing the rest from reference TRBV19 and TRBJ2-5, the complete variable domain is DGGITQSPKYLFRKEGQNVTLSCEQNLNHDAMYWYRQDPGQGLRLIYYSQIVNDFQKGDIAEGYSVSREKKESFPLTVTSAQKNPTAFYLCASSIIGRAQETQYFGPGTRLLVL.

This clone was counted between two and nine times. The chain carries TRBV4-1 and TRBJ1-4; D unclear. This CDR3 is 15 amino acids long. CDR1 is MGHRA and CDR2 is YSYEKL in the germline V gene. V lost 2 bases and J lost 5, with 12 bases in between. In DNA form, the CDR3 reads TGCGCCAGCAGCCAACTAGCAGGAGTGAATGAAAAACTGTTTTTT. Its translation: CASSQLAGVNEKLFF.

The gene calls are TRBV9 and TRBJ2-7, with a weak D call TRBD1 (7 bases). The CDR3 extends over 17 amino acids. CDR1 is SGDLS and CDR2 is YYNGEE in the germline V gene. With 0 bases removed from V and 3 bases from J, the gap between germline ends came to 19 bases. This chain's CDR3 is CASSVAGGGDRIYEQYF. CDR3 bases: TGTGCCAGCAGCGTAGCTGGGGGCGGGGACAGAATCTACGAGCAGTACTTC. The entire variable domain, with the rest obtained from reference TRBV9 and TRBJ2-7, is as follows: DSGVTQTPKHLITATGQRVTLRCSPRSGDLSVYWYQQSLDQGLQFLIQYYNGEERAKGNILERFSAQQFPDLHSELNLSSLELGDSALYFCASSVAGGGDRIYEQYFGPGTRLTVT.

V usage is TRBV5-4 and J usage is TRBJ2-5; the D gene is possibly TRBD2 (5 bases). The CDR3 has 13 residues. Deletions cut 2 bases from V and 5 bases from J, with 10 bases between. The germline V gene encodes CDR1 SGHNT and CDR2 YYREEE (reference sequence). The CDR3 spells CASSLRAGETQYF. Here the CDR3 DNA reads TGTGCCAGCAGCTTAAGGGCGGGCGAGACCCAGTACTTC.

The sample holds one count of this clone. V gene TRBV6-5 combines with J gene TRBJ1-4; D gene uncertain. Germline V lookup: CDR1 MNHEY, CDR2 SVGAGI. This CDR3 contains 14 residues. Trimming removed 6 bases from V and 8 bases from J, with 16 bases in between. Here the CDR3 reads CASRQLSSGEKLFF. CDR3 nucleotide sequence: TGTGCCAGCAGGCAGCTTTCCTCGGGAGAAAAACTGTTTTTT.

The chain carries TRBV5-8 and TRBJ2-5; TRBD1 aligns across 10 bases. This CDR3 region has 15 residues. Germline CDR1 SGHTS, CDR2 YDEGEE. V trimming: 5 bases; J trimming: 2 bases; junction bases outside the gene matches: 6. CDR3: CASRGRGQGQETQYF. Here the CDR3 DNA reads TGTGCCAGCAGAGGGCGGGGACAGGGGCAAGAGACCCAGTACTTC.

The rearrangement uses TRBV9 and TRBJ2-4; TRBD2 matches 12 bases. J lost 3 bases, V lost 1 base, and 8 bases had no gene match. There are 18 residues in the CDR3. Looked up from germline, CDR1 is SGDLS and CDR2 is YYNGEE. This CDR3 is CASSVTLAGGAGKNIQYF. The CDR3 DNA follows: TGTGCCAGCAGCGTAACCCTAGCGGGGGGGGCTGGCAAAAACATTCAGTACTTC.

This clone was counted once. The chain uses TRBV2 and TRBJ2-7; D not certain. Germline-derived CDR1 and CDR2 are SNHLY and FYNNEI. V was trimmed by 6 bases and J by 2 bases, leaving 14 bases between them. The length of the CDR3 is 14 residues. Written as DNA, the CDR3 is TGTGCCAGCAGGCCCCCTGAGGAACCCTACGAGCAGTACTTC. Its translation: CASRPPEEPYEQYF.

The chain has TRBV4-1 and TRBJ1-2, with 8 bases fitting TRBD1. Germline V gives CDR1 MGHRA, CDR2 YSYEKL. This CDR3 contains 16 residues. The V and J ends lost 2 bases and 5 bases, in that order; junction bases with no gene match: 10. CDR3 region: CASSQPGTGGLYGYTF. The CDR3 DNA sequence: TGCGCCAGCAGCCAACCCGGGACAGGTGGTTTATATGGCTACACCTTC.

The J gene is TRBJ1-1, the V gene TRBV18, with a tentative D call TRBD1 (6 bases). Germline assignment: CDR1 KGHSH and CDR2 LQKENI. V was clipped by 3 bases and J by 1 base, with 12 bases between them. This CDR3 is built from 15 residues. CDR3 region: CASSPSGHRNTEAFF. The CDR3, as DNA: TGTGCCAGCTCACCTTCGGGACACCGGAACACTGAAGCTTTCTTT.

This clone was seen just once. The gene calls are TRBV10-3 and TRBJ1-4, with 8 positions matching TRBD1. Trimming cost V 2 bases and J 3 bases; bases outside gene matches: 2. Germline V lookup: CDR1 ENHRY, CDR2 SYGVKD. The CDR3 runs to 15 residues. The CDR3 DNA follows: TGTGCCATCAGTGAGGGGACAGGTGCTAATGAAAAACTGTTTTTT. Protein: CAISEGTGANEKLFF.

A few counts support this clone. V and J are TRBV18 and TRBJ2-7; 7 nucleotides match TRBD1. The CDR3 spans 15 residues. The trim removed 1 base at V and 2 bases at J, leaving 5 bases unmatched. Per the germline V gene, CDR1 is KGHSH and CDR2 is LQKENI. The CDR3 protein is CASSPRTGDTYEQYF. In DNA form, the CDR3 reads TGTGCCAGCTCACCACGTACAGGGGATACCTACGAGCAGTACTTC.

The chain joins TRBV4-1 to TRBJ2-3; D might be TRBD2 (6 bases). Trimming stripped 1 base from V and 6 bases from J, with 14 bases between. CDR3 length: 15 residues. Germline loops: CDR1 MGHRA, CDR2 YSYEKL. The CDR3 sequence is CASSQGQSSGDTQYF. CDR3 sequence (DNA): TGCGCCAGCAGCCAAGGCCAGTCCAGCGGGGATACGCAGTATTTT.

The chain uses TRBV11-2 and TRBJ1-6, with D possibly matching TRBD1 (6 bases). The CDR3 totals 17 residues. In germline, CDR1 is SGHAT, CDR2 FQNNGV. V lost 6 bases to trimming and J lost 0 bases, with 15 bases between them. The CDR3 nucleotides read TGTGCCAGCAGGGATTACAGGGCCAGCTCCTATAATTCACCCCTCCACTTT. Its protein product is CASRDYRASSYNSPLHF.

The chain is built from TRBV6-5 and TRBJ1-2; D is unresolved. This CDR3 contains 16 residues. The V gene lost 2 bases and the J gene lost 3 bases, with 16 bases spanning the gap. Germline CDR1 MNHEY, CDR2 SVGAGI. CDR3 in DNA: TGTGCCAGCAGTTACGATGAGGGTACGGTTGACTATGGCTACACCTTC. It translates to CASSYDEGTVDYGYTF.

The chain is built from TRBV5-4 and TRBJ2-2; D ambiguous. CDR1 SGHNT and CDR2 YYREEE come from the germline V gene (reference sequence). The V end lost 4 bases, the J end lost 7 bases, and 11 bases lay between the germline ends. The CDR3 loop spans 13 amino acids. This chain's CDR3 is CASSQDALGELFF. The CDR3 DNA follows: TGTGCCAGCAGCCAGGATGCTCTCGGGGAGCTGTTTTTT.

The V call is TRBV11-1, the J call TRBJ1-6, with TRBD1 matching 12 bases. The CDR3 covers 15 residues. V lost 8 bases, J lost 10 bases, and 9 bases stayed unmatched. Per germline, CDR1 SGHAT and CDR2 FQDESV (reference sequence). CDR3 DNA sequence: TGTGCCAGCGGCGGGACAGGGGGCCTCAGATCACCCCTCCACTTT. Translated: CASGGTGGLRSPLHF.

This clone has only a few counts. The chain combines TRBV4-3 with TRBJ2-7; D gene ambiguous. CDR1 is LGHNA, CDR2 YSLEER, per germline. Trimming removed 1 base from V and 6 bases from J, with 13 bases in between. There are 14 residues in the CDR3. The CDR3 here is CASSQGLTPGEQYF. CDR3 DNA: TGCGCCAGCAGCCAAGGACTCACCCCGGGCGAGCAGTACTTC.